The clone carrying this T cell receptor beta chain showed up just once. Sequencing was performed with immunoSEQ multiplex PCR; in TCRdb, only in-frame clones are kept and a portion is missing. There are about 36,000 clones in the sample; just under 80% occur only once, and 33% lies in the top ten. This record comes from a study of blood T cell repertoires in COVID-19. Looking at the study overall: Collection of acute and convalescent COVID-19 samples took place in the United States, Italy and Spain.

CDR3 length: 15 residues. Trimming took off 9 bases at V and 1 base at J, with 16 bases between the two ends. CDR1 is LNHDA, CDR2 SQIVND, per germline (reference sequence). This sequence joins TRBV19 and TRBJ1-5, with a tentative D call TRBD1 (5 bases). This receptor was identified in a man in his sixties with acute or convalescent COVID-19. The sample consisted of peripheral blood. Here the CDR3 reads CASRLGVRSNQPQHF. The CDR3 DNA sequence: TGTGCCAGCCGTCTAGGGGTGAGGAGCAATCAGCCCCAGCATTTT.